What follows describes a single TCR beta chain. Its antigen is currently unknown. The data were obtained in a study of OX40 agonist ivuxolimab in advanced cancers. Study-wide results and caveats: The authors also found low normalized T-cell clonal expansion in some nonresponders. In the 0.1-3.0 mg/kg groups, partial responders showed among the lowest expansion.

Assay: immunoSEQ multiplex PCR; the TCRdb copy retains only in-frame clones and omits some. The sample holds 30,000 to 45,000 clones, about 80% seen once. The V end lost 8 bases, the J end lost 0 bases, and 13 bases lay between the germline ends. The CDR3 runs to 14 residues. CDR1 and CDR2 (germline): MDHEN, SYDVKM. The chain employs TRBV28 and TRBJ2-5, with D unresolved. This clonotype originated in an adult with an advanced solid tumor such as melanoma, head and neck, liver or kidney cancer. This specimen was CD4+ or CD8+ T cells sorted from blood, taken in a trial of the OX40 agonist ivuxolimab. The CDR3 loop reads CASASLRNQETQYF. Here the CDR3 DNA reads TGTGCCAGCGCAAGTCTACGTAACCAAGAGACCCAGTACTTC. The full variable domain, rest sourced from reference TRBV28 and TRBJ2-5, is DVKVTQSSRYLVKRTGEKVFLECVQDMDHENMFWYRQDPGLGLRLIYFSYDVKMKEKGDIPEGYSVSREKKERFSLILESASTNQTSMYLCASASLRNQETQYFGPGTRLLVL.